One and the same sample provided the 9 T cell receptor beta chains below, sequenced in a study of blood T cell repertoires in COVID-19. Here immunoSEQ multiplex PCR was the method, and the copy in TCRdb shows in-frame clones only, minus some. The sample carries more than 150,000 clones, around 84% recorded once. Material for sequencing was peripheral blood. Receptors were obtained from a woman aged 45-65 years with acute or convalescent COVID-19.

The chain has TRBV10-3 and TRBJ2-7; D gene uncertain. CDR3 length: 13 residues. V gave up 3 bases and J gave up 6 bases, with 12 bases separating them. The V gene's germline CDR1 is ENHRY and CDR2 SYGVKD. Here the CDR3 DNA reads TGTGCCATCAGTGACCACGAGCCAGGCGAGCAGTACTTC. It yields the protein CAISDHEPGEQYF.

The genes are TRBV4-2 and TRBJ1-2; 7 bases are shared with TRBD1. Losses at the gene ends were 3 bases for V and 3 bases for J; bases not matched to a gene: 4. CDR1 is LGHNA, CDR2 YNFKEQ, per germline. This CDR3 contains 14 residues. In DNA form, the CDR3 reads TGTGCCAGCAGCCAGATTACAGGGGACTATGGCTACACCTTC. This encodes CASSQITGDYGYTF.

The chain carries TRBV10-3 and TRBJ2-5; 15 bases fit TRBD2. Trimming at V came to 8 bases and at J to 5 bases, leaving 12 bases not matched to a gene. Germline lookup yields CDR1 ENHRY and CDR2 SYGVKD. The CDR3 totals 17 residues. DNA of the CDR3: TGTGCCATCGGGGGCCGGTCGGGACTAGCGGGAGGTGAGACCCAGTACTTC. Its translation is CAIGGRSGLAGGETQYF.

This chain links TRBV18 with TRBJ1-1; a possible D gene is TRBD1 (6 bases). This CDR3 has 14 residues. The germline V and J ends were trimmed by 4 bases and 4 bases, with 13 bases remaining between them. CDR1 and CDR2 from the germline V gene are KGHSH and LQKENI. For the CDR3, the DNA is TGTGCCAGCTCACAGACAGGTTTCGGCACTGAAGCTTTCTTT. Its translation: CASSQTGFGTEAFF.

This clone came up once. This chain links TRBV7-2 with TRBJ2-2; D may be TRBD1 (7 bases). This CDR3 is built from 17 residues. CDR1 is SGHTA, CDR2 FQGNSA, per germline. V shed 0 bases and J shed 5 bases, with 16 bases lying between them. The CDR3 nucleotides are TGTGCCAGCAGCTTAGCCATCGGGGCGGGACAGACCGGGGAGCTGTTTTTT. It specifies CASSLAIGAGQTGELFF.

The chain is built from TRBV5-6 and TRBJ2-5, with 11 bases identical to TRBD1. The CDR3 length is 16 residues. Trimming at V came to 4 bases and at J to 5 bases, leaving 10 bases not matched to a gene. Germline V gene sequence: CDR1 SGHDT, CDR2 YYEEEE. CDR3 in amino acids: CASSPRDRGLFETQYF. The CDR3 coding sequence is TGTGCCAGCAGCCCCCGGGACAGGGGGTTATTCGAGACCCAGTACTTC.

The chain is built from TRBV7-9 and TRBJ2-6; D gene unclear. Germline assignment: CDR1 SEHNR and CDR2 FQNEAQ (reference sequence). V lost 3 bases and J lost 2, with 14 bases in between. There are 17 residues in the CDR3. Written as DNA, the CDR3 is TGTGCCAGCAGCTTCCCGACGGGTACCACTGGGGCCAACGTCCTGACTTTC. Protein sequence: CASSFPTGTTGANVLTF.

This chain uses TRBV9 with TRBJ1-2; D is unclear. The V gene lost 4 bases and the J gene lost 5 bases, with 9 bases spanning the gap. Germline CDR1 is SGDLS and CDR2 is YYNGEE. The CDR3 is 12 amino acids. The DNA for the CDR3 is TGTGCCAGCAGCCCGTCCGTTTATGGCTACACCTTC. Translating gives CASSPSVYGYTF.

This rearrangement joins TRBV2 to TRBJ1-5, with unresolved D. Deletions cut 3 bases from V and 2 bases from J, with 8 bases between. Germline values: CDR1 SNHLY, CDR2 FYNNEI. The CDR3 extends over 14 amino acids. CDR3: CASSDGNGNQPQHF. DNA of the CDR3: TGTGCCAGCAGTGACGGGAATGGCAATCAGCCCCAGCATTTT.